Shown below are 4 T cell receptor beta chains from a single sample sequenced in a study of T-cell reconstitution after alpha-beta-depleted transplantation in children. During its preparation, the TCRbeta library received unique molecular identifiers. TCRdb processed the PCR reads anew with MiXCR; each CDR3 protein has one entry. This sample yields approximately 340,000 distinct CDR3 sequences, of which 10% are seen a single time; 2% to 2.5% belongs to the top ten. The input for sequencing was PBMCs from the stem cell graft donor, taken from the stem cell graft. The receptors here all came from a human donor who donated a stem cell graft to a child with acute lymphoblastic leukemia.

The chain joins TRBV4-2 to TRBJ2-5; the D call may be TRBD1 or TRBD2 (6 bases each). V shed 2 bases and J shed 2 bases, with 9 bases lying between them. This CDR3 contains 14 residues. CDR1 and CDR2 (germline): LGHNA, YNFKEQ. The CDR3 bases are TGTGCCAGCAGCCAACGGGGGCTACAAGAGACCCAGTACTTC. This translates into CASSQRGLQETQYF.

Details on this clonotype: This may be a read error: a much more frequent sequence differs by one nucleotide. The chain recombines TRBV4-2 with TRBJ2-1; TRBD1 is a possible D gene (6 bases). The germline CDR1 and CDR2 sequences are LGHNA and YNFKEQ. CDR3 length: 17 residues. In DNA form, the CDR3 reads TGTTCCAGCAGCCAAGATACAGGGTCCTCCGTTTACAATGAGCAGTTCTTC. Translation gives CSSSQDTGSSVYNEQFF.

This clonotype was counted at least ten times. The chain links TRBV3-1 to TRBJ1-5; D may be TRBD1 (5 bases). This CDR3 comprises 15 residues. Per germline, CDR1 LGHDT and CDR2 YNNKEL (reference sequence). Trimming pared 6 bases from V and 0 bases from J, leaving 12 bases between. The CDR3 sequence is CASSPGTDSNQPQHF. The CDR3 coding sequence is TGTGCCAGCAGTCCCGGGACGGATAGCAATCAGCCCCAGCATTTT.

The table lists this clonotype with many counts. The chain recombines TRBV3-1 with TRBJ2-1, with D uncertain. The germline V gene has CDR1 LGHDT and CDR2 YNNKEL (reference sequence). This CDR3 is 14 amino acids long. Trimming removed 2 bases from V and 5 bases from J, with 10 bases in between. CDR3 protein: CASSQLGPNNEQFF. In DNA, the CDR3 is TGTGCCAGCAGCCAATTAGGGCCGAACAATGAGCAGTTCTTC.